This T cell receptor (beta chain) was profiled in a study of T cell clonality in common variable immunodeficiency. Study-wide results and limits: Reportedly, TCR beta sequences from common variable immunodeficiency showed fewer deletions and N-nucleotide insertions.

Equal genomic DNA amounts from CVID and control samples were sequenced. The table came from immunoSEQ multiplex PCR; TCRdb's copy has only in-frame clones and leaves some out. In total the sample includes more than 25,000 clones, none of them seen once. The CDR3 loop spans 18 amino acids. CDR1 and CDR2 from the germline V gene are KGHSH and LQKENI. Aged about 9 to 64 years, CVID subjects averaged about 42 years old. Caucasian heritage predominated among both patients and controls. As for this clone: Its antigen remains unknown. Sequencing ends 3 residues short of the CDR3 end; the germline J gene provides the rest.

This TCR was sampled from a human donor with common variable immunodeficiency. The chain couples TRBV18 to TRBJ1-2; 8 bases are shared with TRBD1. Sequences were obtained from peripheral blood mononuclear cells. CDR3 sequence: CASSQGITSGQGVEGYTF. The sequenced part of the CDR3 DNA is TGTGCCAGCTCACAGGGTATCACCTCCGGACAGGGTGTGGAAGGC.